This TCR beta chain was obtained from a study of T-cell reconstitution after alpha-beta-depleted transplantation in children. For TCRbeta, the library was prepared with unique molecular identifiers. One entry per CDR3 protein, called by TCRdb with MiXCR from the PCR reads. Altogether about 350,000 distinct CDR3 sequences are present, around 15% being singletons, with the ten largest covering around 43%. Whole-study results and caveats: At the one-year point after transplant, T-cell counts and TCRbeta diversity were found to come mostly from T cells that had been newly produced. Recipient T cells and thymic progenitors that survived gave rise to the high TCRbeta diversity observed at day 60 in some patients. By about two months after transplant, alpha-beta T cells reportedly arose from several hundred graft clones that had expanded.

With respect to this clonotype: Antigen specificity is unknown.

In germline, CDR1 is MNHEY, CDR2 SVGEGT. V lost 6 bases and J lost 0; bases outside the gene matches: 17. The CDR3 runs to 19 residues. Source: PBMCs, mostly from graft donor cells, taken 360 days after TCRalphabeta/CD19-depleted stem cell transplant. The rearrangement joins TRBV6-2 or TRBV6-3 to TRBJ2-1, with 7 bases fitting TRBD2. The clonotype comes from a male patient aged 2-10 years who had a stem cell transplant for acute lymphoblastic leukemia, so the T cells may come from the graft donor. CDR3 amino acids: CASRPSGSSGRRSYNEQFF. As DNA, the CDR3 is TGTGCCAGCAGGCCCAGTGGGTCTAGCGGTCGCCGCTCCTACAATGAGCAGTTCTTC.